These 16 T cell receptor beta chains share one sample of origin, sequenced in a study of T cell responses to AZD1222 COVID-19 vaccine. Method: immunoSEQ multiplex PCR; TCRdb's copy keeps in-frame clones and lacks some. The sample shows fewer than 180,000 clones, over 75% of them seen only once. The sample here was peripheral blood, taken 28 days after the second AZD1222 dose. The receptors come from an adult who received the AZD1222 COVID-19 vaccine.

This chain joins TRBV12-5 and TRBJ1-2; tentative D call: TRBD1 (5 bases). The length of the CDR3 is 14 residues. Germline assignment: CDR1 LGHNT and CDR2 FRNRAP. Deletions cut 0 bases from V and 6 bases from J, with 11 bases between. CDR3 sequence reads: CASGLVSGGDGYTF. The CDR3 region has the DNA TGTGCTAGTGGTTTGGTATCCGGGGGAGATGGCTACACCTTC.

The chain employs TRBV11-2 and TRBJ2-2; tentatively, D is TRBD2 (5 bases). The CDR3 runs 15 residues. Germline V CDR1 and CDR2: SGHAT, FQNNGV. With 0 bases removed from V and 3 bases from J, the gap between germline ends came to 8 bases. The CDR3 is CASSLEASHTGELFF. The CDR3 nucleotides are TGTGCCAGCAGCTTAGAGGCTAGCCACACCGGGGAGCTGTTTTTT.

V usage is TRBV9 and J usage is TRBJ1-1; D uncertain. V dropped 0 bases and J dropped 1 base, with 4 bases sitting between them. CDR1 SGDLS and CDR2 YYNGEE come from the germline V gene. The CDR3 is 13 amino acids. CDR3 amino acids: CASSVAENTEAFF. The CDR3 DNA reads TGTGCCAGCAGCGTAGCAGAGAACACTGAAGCTTTCTTT. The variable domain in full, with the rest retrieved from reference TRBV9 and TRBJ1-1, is DSGVTQTPKHLITATGQRVTLRCSPRSGDLSVYWYQQSLDQGLQFLIQYYNGEERAKGNILERFSAQQFPDLHSELNLSSLELGDSALYFCASSVAENTEAFFGQGTRLTVV.

The CDR3 region is CASSPVTGNYGYTF. The CDR3, as DNA: TGTGCCAGCAGTCCGGTTACAGGGAACTATGGCTACACCTTC. The V call is TRBV27, the J call TRBJ1-2, with TRBD1 as a possible D gene (6 bases). V lost 5 bases to trimming and J lost 2 bases, with 12 bases between them. Germline V gives CDR1 MNHEY, CDR2 SMNVEV (reference sequence). This CDR3 region has 14 residues.

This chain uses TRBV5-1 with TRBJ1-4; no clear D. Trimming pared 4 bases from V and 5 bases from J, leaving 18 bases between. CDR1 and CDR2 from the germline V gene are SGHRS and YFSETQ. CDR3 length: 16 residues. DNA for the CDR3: TGCGCCAGCAGCCCCGGGATCGAGGTCGGGAATGAAAAACTGTTTTTT. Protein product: CASSPGIEVGNEKLFF.

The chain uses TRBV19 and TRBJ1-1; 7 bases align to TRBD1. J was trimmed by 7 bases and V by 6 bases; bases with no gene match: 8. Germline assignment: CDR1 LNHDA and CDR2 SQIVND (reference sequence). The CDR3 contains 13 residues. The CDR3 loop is CASRNTGQLEAFF. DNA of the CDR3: TGTGCCAGTAGGAACACGGGACAGCTTGAAGCTTTCTTT.

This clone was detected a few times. CDR3 DNA: TGCGCCAGCAGCCACCTAGCGGGAGCCTCCTACGAGCAGTACTTC. Protein: CASSHLAGASYEQYF. The genes are TRBV4-1 and TRBJ2-7, with TRBD2 identical over 10 bases. In germline, CDR1 is MGHRA, CDR2 YSYEKL. V lost 3 bases, J lost 0 bases, and 2 bases stayed unmatched. This CDR3 has 15 residues.

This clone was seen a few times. The CDR3, as DNA: TGTGCCAGCAGCTTAGACCCGGGAGGAGCGGATAATGAGCAGTTCTTC. Its translation is CASSLDPGGADNEQFF. The rearrangement links TRBV7-9 to TRBJ2-1; the match to TRBD2 covers 7 bases. V trimming: 1 base; J trimming: 7 bases; junction bases outside the gene matches: 10. Germline-derived CDR1 and CDR2 are SEHNR and FQNEAQ (reference sequence). This CDR3 is built from 16 residues. The entire variable domain, with the rest obtained from reference TRBV7-9 and TRBJ2-1, is as follows: DTGVSQNPRHKITKRGQNVTFRCDPISEHNRLYWYRQTLGQGPEFLTYFQNEAQLEKSRLLSDRFSAERPKGSFSTLEIQRTEQGDSAMYLCASSLDPGGADNEQFFGPGTRLTVL.

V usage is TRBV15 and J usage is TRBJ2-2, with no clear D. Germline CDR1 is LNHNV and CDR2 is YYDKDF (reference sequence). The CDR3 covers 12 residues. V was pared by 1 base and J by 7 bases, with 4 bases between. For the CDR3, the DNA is TGTGCCACCAGCAGAGTATACGGGGAGCTGTTTTTT. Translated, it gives CATSRVYGELFF.

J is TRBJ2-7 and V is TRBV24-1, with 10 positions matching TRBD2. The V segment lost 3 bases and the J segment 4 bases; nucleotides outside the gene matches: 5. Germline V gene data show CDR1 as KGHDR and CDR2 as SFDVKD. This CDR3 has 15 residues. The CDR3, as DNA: TGTGCCACCAGTGATAAACTAGCGGGAATTTACGAGCAGTACTTC. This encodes CATSDKLAGIYEQYF.

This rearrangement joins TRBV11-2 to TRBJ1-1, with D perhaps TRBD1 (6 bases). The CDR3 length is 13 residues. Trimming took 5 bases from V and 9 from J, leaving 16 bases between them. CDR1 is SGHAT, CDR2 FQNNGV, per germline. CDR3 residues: CASSPRGPGKAFF. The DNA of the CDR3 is TGTGCCAGCAGCCCCAGGGGACCAGGGAAAGCTTTCTTT.

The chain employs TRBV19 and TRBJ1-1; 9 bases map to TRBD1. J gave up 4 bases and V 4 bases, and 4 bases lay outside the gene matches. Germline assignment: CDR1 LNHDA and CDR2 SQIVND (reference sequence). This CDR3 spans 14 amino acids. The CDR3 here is CASSTTGGGTEAFF. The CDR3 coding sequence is TGTGCCAGTAGTACGACAGGGGGAGGCACTGAAGCTTTCTTT.

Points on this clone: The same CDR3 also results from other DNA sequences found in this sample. The CDR3 DNA reads as TGCGCCAGCAGCGCAACGAACACTGAAGCTTTCTTT. This sequence encodes CASSATNTEAFF. V and J are TRBV4-1 and TRBJ1-1, with no clear D. Germline lookup yields CDR1 MGHRA and CDR2 YSYEKL. V was pared by 5 bases and J by 1 base, with 5 bases between. This CDR3 has 12 amino acids.

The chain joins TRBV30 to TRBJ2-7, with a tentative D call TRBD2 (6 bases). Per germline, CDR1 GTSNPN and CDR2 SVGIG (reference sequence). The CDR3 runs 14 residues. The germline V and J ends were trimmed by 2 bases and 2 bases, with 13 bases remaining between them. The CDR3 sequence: CAWSHSGGAYEQYF. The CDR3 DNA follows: TGTGCCTGGAGTCATAGCGGAGGGGCCTACGAGCAGTACTTC.

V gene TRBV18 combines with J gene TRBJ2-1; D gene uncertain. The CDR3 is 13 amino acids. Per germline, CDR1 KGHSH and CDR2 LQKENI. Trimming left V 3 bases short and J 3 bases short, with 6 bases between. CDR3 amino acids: CASSPASYNEQFF. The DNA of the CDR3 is TGTGCCAGCTCACCGGCTAGCTACAATGAGCAGTTCTTC.

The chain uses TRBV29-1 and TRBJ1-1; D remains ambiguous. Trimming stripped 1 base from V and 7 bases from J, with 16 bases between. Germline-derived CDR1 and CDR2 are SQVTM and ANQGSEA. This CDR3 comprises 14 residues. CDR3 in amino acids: CSVEVKNARGEAFF. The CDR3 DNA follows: TGCAGCGTTGAAGTCAAAAACGCACGGGGTGAAGCTTTCTTT.